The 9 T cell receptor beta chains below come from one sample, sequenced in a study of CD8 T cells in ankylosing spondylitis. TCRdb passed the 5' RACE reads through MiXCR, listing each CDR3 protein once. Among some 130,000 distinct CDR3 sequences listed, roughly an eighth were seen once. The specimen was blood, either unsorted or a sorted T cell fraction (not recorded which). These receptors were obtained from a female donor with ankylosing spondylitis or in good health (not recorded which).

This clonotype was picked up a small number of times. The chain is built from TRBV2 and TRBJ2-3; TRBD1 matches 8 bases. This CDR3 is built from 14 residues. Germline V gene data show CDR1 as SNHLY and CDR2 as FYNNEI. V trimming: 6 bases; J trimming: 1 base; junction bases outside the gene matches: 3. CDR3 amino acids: CASRGTGGTDTQYF. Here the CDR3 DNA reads TGTGCCAGCAGAGGGACAGGTGGCACAGATACGCAGTATTTT.

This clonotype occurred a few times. CDR3 residues: CASSIDGTYNSPLHF. CDR3 coding DNA: TGTGCCAGTAGTATCGACGGGACCTATAATTCACCCCTCCACTTT. The chain has TRBV19 and TRBJ1-6, with no clear D. Trimming stripped 3 bases from V and 2 bases from J, with 8 bases between. CDR1 and CDR2 (germline): LNHDA, SQIVND (reference sequence). The CDR3 covers 15 residues.

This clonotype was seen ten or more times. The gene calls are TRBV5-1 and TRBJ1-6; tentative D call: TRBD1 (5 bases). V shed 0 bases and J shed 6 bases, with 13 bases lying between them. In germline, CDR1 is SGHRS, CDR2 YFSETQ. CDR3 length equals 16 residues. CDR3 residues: CASSLEGAKVNSPLHF. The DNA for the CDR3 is TGCGCCAGCAGCTTGGAAGGGGCGAAAGTTAATTCACCCCTCCACTTT.

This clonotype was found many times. The CDR3 DNA follows: TGTGCCAGCAGTTTCGCGGGGGGCTCCTACGAGCAGTACTTC. Its translation is CASSFAGGSYEQYF. This chain connects TRBV12-3 or TRBV12-4 to TRBJ2-7, with 8 bases aligning to TRBD2. CDR3 length equals 14 residues. V shed 3 bases and J 0 bases; nucleotides not matched to a gene: 1.

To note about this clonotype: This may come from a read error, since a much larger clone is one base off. For the CDR3, the DNA is TGTGCCAGCAGCCAGGGAAGCGGTACACCCTCCTACGAGCAGTACTTC. Translated: CASSQGSGTPSYEQYF. The chain carries TRBV4-2 and TRBJ2-7, with TRBD2 as a possible D gene (5 bases). In germline, CDR1 is LGHNA, CDR2 YNFKEQ. With 3 bases removed from V and 0 bases from J, the gap between germline ends came to 15 bases. This CDR3 has 16 residues.

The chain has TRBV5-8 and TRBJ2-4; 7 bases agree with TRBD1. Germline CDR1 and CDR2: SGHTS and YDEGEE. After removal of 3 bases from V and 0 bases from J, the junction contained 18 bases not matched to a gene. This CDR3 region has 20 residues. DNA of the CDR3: TGTGCCAGCAGCTCCGGACAGGCCGCTCCGAGGAAGATAGCCAAAAACATTCAGTACTTC. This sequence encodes CASSSGQAAPRKIAKNIQYF.

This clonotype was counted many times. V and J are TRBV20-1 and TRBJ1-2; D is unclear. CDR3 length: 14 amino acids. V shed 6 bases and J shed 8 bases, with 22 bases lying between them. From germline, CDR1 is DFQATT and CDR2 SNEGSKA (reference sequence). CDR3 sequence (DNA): TGCAGTGCCAATTCGAGGGAGAGATCGGAAGGCTACACCTTC. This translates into CSANSRERSEGYTF.

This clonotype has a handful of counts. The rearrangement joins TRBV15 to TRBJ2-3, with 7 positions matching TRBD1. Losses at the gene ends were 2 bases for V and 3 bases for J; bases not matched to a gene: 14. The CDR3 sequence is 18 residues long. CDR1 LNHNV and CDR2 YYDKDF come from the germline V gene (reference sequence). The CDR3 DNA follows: TGTGCCACCAGCAGATCCAGGGACAGTGGGGGATCGACAGATACGCAGTATTTT. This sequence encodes CATSRSRDSGGSTDTQYF.

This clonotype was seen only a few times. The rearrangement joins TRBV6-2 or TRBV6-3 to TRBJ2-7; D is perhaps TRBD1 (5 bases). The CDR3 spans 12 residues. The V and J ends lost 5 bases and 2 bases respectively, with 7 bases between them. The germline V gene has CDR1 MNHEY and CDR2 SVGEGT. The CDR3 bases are TGTGCCAGCAGTGACAGCCCCTACGAGCAGTACTTC. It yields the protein CASSDSPYEQYF.